This T cell receptor (beta chain) stems from a study of PD-1 blockade in classical Hodgkin lymphoma. Regarding the study as a whole: Newly diagnosed patients reportedly trailed healthy donors in baseline TCR diversity. Although disease activity or prior therapy may be involved, causes of the repertoire differences remain undefined.

All patients relapsed after autologous stem cell transplantation, and brentuximab vedotin exposure varied. As regards this clone: Its antigen is not identified.

Method: immunoSEQ multiplex PCR; TCRdb's copy keeps in-frame clones and lacks some. This table holds about 100,000 clones, 80% to 90% found once. V lost 1 base to trimming and J lost 4 bases, with 13 bases between them. CDR1 SGHTA and CDR2 FQGNSA come from the germline V gene. This CDR3 has 15 residues. The chain carries TRBV7-2 and TRBJ1-2, with TRBD1 as a possible D gene (5 bases). Here the sequenced sample was peripheral blood mononuclear cells (PBMCs), taken before the second cycle of nivolumab. The TCR originated in a human donor with classical Hodgkin lymphoma. The CDR3 DNA follows: TGTGCCAGCAGCTTAGATGGGGCTCGATTCTATGGCTACACCTTC. It is translated as CASSLDGARFYGYTF.